The present TCR beta chain was sequenced within a study of OX40 agonist ivuxolimab in advanced cancers. Study background: Every 2 weeks, ivuxolimab was infused into the patients intravenously at between 0.01 and 10 mg/kg. The group had a mean age of about 60 years, ranged from 23 to 79, and was approximately 81% male. Study outcomes and limitations: Normalized T-cell clonal expansion was also low in a subset of nonresponders.

On this clone itself: Its antigen is currently unknown.

Exclusion of a patient followed from autoimmune disease history or systemic immunosuppression. Per the germline V gene, CDR1 is SGHTA and CDR2 is FQGNSA. V was cut by 2 bases and J by 1 base, with 11 bases left in between. This CDR3 has 15 amino acids. This table comes from immunoSEQ multiplex PCR, and its TCRdb copy is limited to in-frame clones, with some not included. The data contain more than 45,000 clones, 88% of them singletons. This TCR derives from an adult with an advanced solid tumor such as melanoma, head and neck, liver or kidney cancer. The input for sequencing was CD4+ or CD8+ T cells sorted from blood, taken in a trial of the OX40 agonist ivuxolimab. The chain employs TRBV7-2 and TRBJ2-5; no definite D call. CDR3 residues: CASSLNRTPQETQYF. The CDR3 nucleotides are TGTGCCAGCAGCTTAAACCGAACCCCCCAAGAGACCCAGTACTTC. Full variable domain (rest looked up from reference TRBV7-2 and TRBJ2-5): GAGVSQSPSNKVTEKGKDVELRCDPISGHTALYWYRQSLGQGLEFLIYFQGNSAPDKSGLPSDRFSAERTGGSVSTLTIQRTQQEDSAVYLCASSLNRTPQETQYFGPGTRLLVL.